A single sample gave rise to the 30 T cell receptor beta chains below, sequenced in a study of blood T cell repertoires in COVID-19. The protocol was immunoSEQ multiplex PCR, while the TCRdb copy is restricted to in-frame clones and leaves out a portion. Of around 200,000 clones detected, roughly 80% appear once; the ten largest clones hold 9.5% to 15%. Sequencing input: peripheral blood. The receptors were sampled from a woman between 50 and 59 years old with acute or convalescent COVID-19.

This clone was detected a few times. This chain joins TRBV18 and TRBJ1-4; 7 nucleotides line up with TRBD1. Germline-derived CDR1 and CDR2 are KGHSH and LQKENI. The CDR3 is 14 residues long. Trimming at V came to 6 bases and at J to 7 bases, leaving 8 bases not matched to a gene. In nucleotides, the CDR3 is TGTGCCAGCTCTTCGAACAGGGGAACTGAAAAACTGTTTTTT. Translation gives CASSSNRGTEKLFF.

V and J are TRBV30 and TRBJ1-4; TRBD1 matches 9 bases. The CDR3 consists of 14 residues. The V gene end was trimmed by 1 base and the J gene end by 6 bases; junction bases not matched to a gene: 3. The V gene's germline CDR1 is GTSNPN and CDR2 SVGIG (reference sequence). In nucleotides, the CDR3 is TGTGCCTGGAGTGGGACAGGGGATGATGAAAAACTGTTTTTT. It translates to CAWSGTGDDEKLFF.

The chain links TRBV7-9 to TRBJ1-1; D unclear. With 3 bases removed from V and 1 base from J, the gap between germline ends came to 6 bases. The germline CDR1 and CDR2 sequences are SEHNR and FQNEAQ (reference sequence). The CDR3 runs 13 residues. The CDR3 is CASSFPGNTEAFF. The DNA of the CDR3 is TGTGCCAGCAGCTTTCCAGGGAACACTGAAGCTTTCTTT. Based on the CDR3 plus reference TRBV7-9 and TRBJ1-1, the full variable domain is DTGVSQNPRHKITKRGQNVTFRCDPISEHNRLYWYRQTLGQGPEFLTYFQNEAQLEKSRLLSDRFSAERPKGSFSTLEIQRTEQGDSAMYLCASSFPGNTEAFFGQGTRLTVV.

J is TRBJ1-1 and V is TRBV6-1, with a tentative D call TRBD1 (5 bases). Germline CDR1 MNHNS, CDR2 SASEGT. This CDR3 contains 14 residues. V lost 3 bases and J 4 bases, leaving 12 bases between the germline ends. This CDR3 is CASSEGRGFTEAFF. The CDR3 coding sequence is TGTGCCAGCAGTGAGGGGCGTGGGTTCACTGAAGCTTTCTTT.

The sample holds a few counts of this clone. V and J are TRBV6-5 and TRBJ1-2, with a possible D match to TRBD1 (6 bases). The CDR3 runs to 16 residues. Germline V gene sequence: CDR1 MNHEY, CDR2 SVGAGI. The V end lost 2 bases, the J end lost 0 bases, and 13 bases lay between the germline ends. CDR3 region: CASSYRIGTTNYGYTF. DNA of the CDR3: TGTGCCAGCAGTTACCGAATAGGGACAACTAACTATGGCTACACCTTC.

This clone showed up just a few times. This chain connects TRBV18 to TRBJ2-3, with D unresolved. Germline loops: CDR1 KGHSH, CDR2 LQKENI. The CDR3 has 13 amino acids. The V and J ends lost 6 bases and 5 bases respectively, with 12 bases between them. In DNA form, the CDR3 reads TGTGCCAGCTCCCCTAGTGAAGGAGATACGCAGTATTTT. The encoded protein is CASSPSEGDTQYF.

There are a few counts of this clone. The gene calls are TRBV6-5 and TRBJ1-1; D perhaps matches TRBD1 (5 bases). Germline CDR1 is MNHEY and CDR2 is SVGAGI. V lost 6 bases and J lost 6, with 17 bases in between. This CDR3 is 14 amino acids long. CDR3 amino acids: CASRTGASGAEAFF. The DNA for the CDR3 is TGTGCCAGCAGAACCGGGGCCTCGGGGGCTGAAGCTTTCTTT.

The chain couples TRBV5-1 to TRBJ2-7, with D possibly being TRBD1 (6 bases). There are 14 residues in the CDR3. The germline CDR1 and CDR2 sequences are SGHRS and YFSETQ. The V end lost 1 base, the J end lost 3 bases, and 11 bases lay between the germline ends. Here the CDR3 reads CASSLSRTVYEQYF. The CDR3 bases are TGCGCCAGCAGCTTGAGTCGGACAGTCTACGAGCAGTACTTC.

The chain employs TRBV6-5 and TRBJ1-1; D gene ambiguous. V was trimmed by 0 bases and J by 11 bases, leaving 13 bases between them. Germline V gene data show CDR1 as MNHEY and CDR2 as SVGAGI. The CDR3 extends over 13 amino acids. CDR3 loop: CASSYSNGRGAFF. CDR3 nucleotide sequence: TGTGCCAGCAGTTACTCGAACGGCCGCGGGGCTTTCTTT.

The chain joins TRBV7-8 to TRBJ1-4; D is ambiguous. From germline, CDR1 is SGHVS and CDR2 FQNEAQ. V lost 3 bases and J 0 bases, leaving 11 bases between the germline ends. The CDR3 covers 16 residues. The CDR3 loop is CASSFSAQTTNEKLFF. In nucleotides, the CDR3 is TGTGCCAGCAGCTTTTCGGCACAGACAACTAATGAAAAACTGTTTTTT.

The V and J genes are TRBV5-1 and TRBJ2-1; TRBD2 matches 8 bases. The CDR3 is 14 residues long. The J segment lost 2 bases and the V segment lost 8 bases, leaving 6 bases of the junction unmatched. Germline CDR1 is SGHRS and CDR2 is YFSETQ. The CDR3 here is CASGGGRTYNEQFF. CDR3 bases: TGCGCCAGTGGGGGCGGGAGGACCTACAATGAGCAGTTCTTC.

This clone occurred a few times. This sequence joins TRBV24-1 and TRBJ2-7, with 7 nucleotides matching TRBD1. This CDR3 region has 14 residues. In germline, CDR1 is KGHDR, CDR2 SFDVKD. Trimming cost V 6 bases and J 3 bases; bases outside gene matches: 7. This CDR3 is CATSQGGQNYEQYF. CDR3 DNA: TGTGCCACCAGTCAAGGGGGCCAAAACTACGAGCAGTACTTC.

The chain combines TRBV2 with TRBJ2-1; TRBD2 aligns across 12 bases. The ends lost 6 bases at V and 8 bases at J; junction bases unmatched: 5. The CDR3 covers 14 residues. Germline loops: CDR1 SNHLY, CDR2 FYNNEI. The CDR3 spells CASSRLAGVDEQFF. The CDR3 nucleotides read TGTGCCAGCAGCCGACTAGCGGGAGTGGATGAGCAGTTCTTC. The full variable domain, rest sourced from reference TRBV2 and TRBJ2-1, is EPEVTQTPSHQVTQMGQEVILRCVPISNHLYFYWYRQILGQKVEFLVSFYNNEISEKSEIFDDQFSVERPDGSNFTLKIRSTKLEDSAMYFCASSRLAGVDEQFFGPGTRLTVL.

The chain links TRBV4-2 to TRBJ2-5, with TRBD2 matching over 12 bases. The V and J ends lost 3 bases and 2 bases, in that order; junction bases with no gene match: 4. Germline values: CDR1 LGHNA, CDR2 YNFKEQ. CDR3 length equals 16 residues. The CDR3: CASSQRGLAGQETQYF. DNA of the CDR3: TGTGCCAGCAGCCAGAGAGGACTAGCGGGACAAGAGACCCAGTACTTC.

A remark on this clone: Other DNA variants within this sample encode the same CDR3. The CDR3 DNA follows: TGTGCCAGCAGCTTCCGGGGGGCGAACACCGGGGAGCTGTTTTTT. Protein product: CASSFRGANTGELFF. V gene TRBV11-2 combines with J gene TRBJ2-2; TRBD2 matches at 7 bases. CDR1 SGHAT and CDR2 FQNNGV come from the germline V gene. The CDR3 consists of 15 residues. The trim removed 3 bases at V and 0 bases at J, leaving 1 base unmatched.

The chain uses TRBV5-4 and TRBJ2-5; D is uncertain. Germline values: CDR1 SGHNT, CDR2 YYREEE (reference sequence). Trimming took off 0 bases at V and 6 bases at J, with 9 bases between the two ends. The CDR3 contains 13 residues. The CDR3 nucleotides read TGTGCCAGCAGCTTGGGCTATAGTCAGACCCAGTACTTC. Translating gives CASSLGYSQTQYF.

This chain connects TRBV3-1 (or the pseudogene TRBV3-2) to TRBJ2-7; 7 positions agree with TRBD1. Germline CDR1 is LGHDT and CDR2 is YNNKEL (reference sequence). V gave up 3 bases and J gave up 5 bases; unmatched junction bases: 10. The CDR3 has 15 amino acids. CDR3 nucleotides: TGTGCCAGCAGCCATCAAACAGGGGTAAAGGACGAGCAGTACTTC. This sequence encodes CASSHQTGVKDEQYF.

This clone was seen once. The CDR3 DNA sequence: TGTGCCAGCAGCCCCCGGGGTTCCTACGAGCAGTACTTC. This codes for CASSPRGSYEQYF. V is TRBV3-1 (or the pseudogene TRBV3-2) and J is TRBJ2-7; a weak D match, TRBD2 (5 bases). V lost 4 bases, J lost 1 base, and 8 bases lay in between. The germline gives CDR1 LGHDT, CDR2 YNNKEL (reference sequence). The CDR3 is 13 residues long.

This clone was recorded a few times. This chain links TRBV19 with TRBJ1-3, with 10 bases aligning to TRBD1. Germline lookup yields CDR1 LNHDA and CDR2 SQIVND (reference sequence). CDR3 length: 15 residues. Losses at the gene ends were 5 bases for V and 2 bases for J; bases not matched to a gene: 3. CDR3 bases: TGTGCCAGTAGTGCCGGACAGGGGGCTGGAAACACCATATATTTT. Encoded protein: CASSAGQGAGNTIYF.

CDR3 in amino acids: CASCPSGGINNEQFF. Here the CDR3 DNA reads TGTGCCAGCTGCCCTTCCGGCGGGATTAACAATGAGCAGTTCTTC. This chain joins TRBV6-2 or TRBV6-3 and TRBJ2-1; TRBD2 might be the D (6 bases). This CDR3 has 15 residues. Germline CDR1 and CDR2: MNHEY and SVGEGT. Trimming removed 8 bases at V and 5 bases at J, with 19 bases between.

This clone has more than one count but fewer than ten. This chain connects TRBV19 to TRBJ2-3; 7 nucleotides line up with TRBD1. Unmatched junction bases numbered 4, after V lost 3 bases and J lost 4 bases. The germline CDR1 and CDR2 sequences are LNHDA and SQIVND (reference sequence). CDR3 length: 14 residues. Here the CDR3 reads CASSIGQGADTQYF. The DNA for the CDR3 is TGTGCCAGTAGTATCGGGCAGGGGGCAGATACGCAGTATTTT.

V usage is TRBV6-5 and J usage is TRBJ2-7, with D possibly TRBD1 on 5 matching bases. The V end lost 8 bases, the J end lost 5 bases, and 13 bases lay between the germline ends. CDR3 length equals 12 residues. CDR1 MNHEY and CDR2 SVGAGI come from the germline V gene. CDR3 in DNA: TGTGCCAGCGCAGGGTTCATGAACGAGCAGTACTTC. It specifies CASAGFMNEQYF.

The V call is TRBV5-1, the J call TRBJ1-3, with D maybe TRBD1 (5 bases). The CDR3 runs to 15 residues. CDR1 and CDR2 (germline): SGHRS, YFSETQ. V was trimmed by 1 base and J by 0 bases, leaving 8 bases between them. CDR3 protein: CASSLWGASGNTIYF. The CDR3 nucleotides are TGCGCCAGCAGCTTGTGGGGCGCCTCTGGAAACACCATATATTTT.

The gene calls are TRBV7-2 and TRBJ1-2; D is possibly TRBD1 (6 bases). The CDR3 covers 13 residues. Germline V lookup: CDR1 SGHTA, CDR2 FQGNSA. V lost 0 bases and J lost 5, with 7 bases in between. As DNA, the CDR3 is TGTGCCAGCAGCTTAGCACAGGGATATGGCTACACCTTC. Protein product: CASSLAQGYGYTF.

V gene TRBV4-1 combines with J gene TRBJ1-6; 8 nucleotides align to TRBD1. CDR1 is MGHRA, CDR2 YSYEKL, per germline. The junction had 3 bases not matched to a gene; V was cut back by 2 bases and J by 6 bases. CDR3 length equals 15 residues. The CDR3 coding sequence is TGCGCCAGCAGCCAACCCGACAGGGGTAATTCACCCCTCCACTTT. Amino acids: CASSQPDRGNSPLHF.

This chain joins TRBV19 and TRBJ2-7, with D possibly matching TRBD2 (5 bases). Germline CDR1 and CDR2: LNHDA and SQIVND (reference sequence). This CDR3 spans 15 amino acids. Trimming pared 1 base from V and 1 base from J, leaving 11 bases between. CDR3: CASSIVPSSSYEQYF. The CDR3 DNA reads as TGTGCCAGTAGTATAGTGCCTAGCTCGTCCTACGAGCAGTACTTC. Using reference TRBV19 and TRBJ2-7 for the parts outside the CDR3, the full variable domain is DGGITQSPKYLFRKEGQNVTLSCEQNLNHDAMYWYRQDPGQGLRLIYYSQIVNDFQKGDIAEGYSVSREKKESFPLTVTSAQKNPTAFYLCASSIVPSSSYEQYFGPGTRLTVT.

This chain joins TRBV18 and TRBJ1-3; perhaps TRBD1 as D (6 bases). Deletions cut 7 bases from V and 4 bases from J, with 17 bases between. The CDR3 has 15 amino acids. Per the germline V gene, CDR1 is KGHSH and CDR2 is LQKENI. For the CDR3, the DNA is TGTGCCAGCTTGGAGCGGGGGGCGCCCGGAAACACCATATATTTT. Translation gives CASLERGAPGNTIYF.

The rearrangement links TRBV2 to TRBJ1-6; 8 nucleotides line up with TRBD1. V was clipped by 3 bases and J by 3 bases; unmatched bases: 7. Germline values: CDR1 SNHLY, CDR2 FYNNEI. The CDR3 runs to 17 residues. The CDR3 loop reads CASSDAQGANYNSPLHF. The CDR3 nucleotides read TGTGCCAGCAGTGATGCTCAGGGGGCCAACTATAATTCACCCCTCCACTTT.

The chain couples TRBV24-1 to TRBJ2-7; D is undetermined. V was pared by 9 bases and J by 2 bases, with 19 bases between. There are 15 residues in the CDR3. Germline V gene data show CDR1 as KGHDR and CDR2 as SFDVKD. The CDR3 DNA reads TGTGCCACCTCCCCGGCAGGCATATATCCCTACGAGCAGTACTTC. Its translation is CATSPAGIYPYEQYF.

Here the CDR3 reads CASSLWGTPSTDTQYF. CDR3 DNA: TGCGCCAGCAGCTTGTGGGGGACACCAAGCACAGATACGCAGTATTTT. This chain uses TRBV5-1 with TRBJ2-3, with D tentatively TRBD1 (6 bases). V dropped 1 base and J dropped 0 bases, with 12 bases sitting between them. The germline V gene encodes CDR1 SGHRS and CDR2 YFSETQ. CDR3 length: 16 amino acids.